The subject of this entry is one TCR beta chain. The antigen is unknown. This sample was taken from a study of blood T cells in healthy people across ages. Study information: Per every two T cells, about one barcoded beta molecule was captured by template switching. Findings and limits, study-wide: The unsorted PBMCs prevented any conclusive comparison of naive versus antigen-experienced cells. TCR beta diversity, measured per million T cells, fell in a roughly linear way with age. There was no known CMV status for donors, so expanded clonotype changes were possibly confounded.

V was cut by 8 bases and J by 0 bases, with 9 bases left in between. The CDR3 is 13 residues long. Germline lookup yields CDR1 ENHRY and CDR2 SYGVKD. With a J-beta primer mix and a sample-barcoded 5' primer, a second PCR ran about 7 to 12 cycles. TCRdb fed the 5' RACE reads into MiXCR, producing one record per CDR3 protein. The sample consists of about 1.4 million distinct CDR3 sequences, approximately 63% of them appearing once. The V and J genes are TRBV10-3 and TRBJ2-3; D may be TRBD1 (5 bases). The sequenced sample consisted of blood. The source is a man between 18 and 35 years old in good health. The CDR3 sequence is CAIQGPSTDTQYF. The CDR3 region has the DNA TGTGCCATCCAGGGCCCCAGCACAGATACGCAGTATTTT.